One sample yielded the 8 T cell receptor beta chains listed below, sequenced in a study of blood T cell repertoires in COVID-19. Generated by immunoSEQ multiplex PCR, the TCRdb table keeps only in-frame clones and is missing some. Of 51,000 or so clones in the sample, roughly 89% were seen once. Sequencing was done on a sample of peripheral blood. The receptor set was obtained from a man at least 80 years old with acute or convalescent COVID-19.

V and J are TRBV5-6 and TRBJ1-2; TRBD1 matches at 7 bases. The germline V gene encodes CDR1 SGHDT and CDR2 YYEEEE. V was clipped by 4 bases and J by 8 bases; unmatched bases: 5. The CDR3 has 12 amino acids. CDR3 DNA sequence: TGTGCCAGCAGCACCCGACAGGGAGGCTACACCTTC. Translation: CASSTRQGGYTF.

The CDR3 nucleotides are TGTGCCACCAGCAGAGTTAGGGGGACACTATCCGTCGGGGAGCTGTTTTTT. It specifies CATSRVRGTLSVGELFF. This chain links TRBV15 with TRBJ2-2; maybe TRBD1 (6 bases). The CDR3 has 17 amino acids. Trimming stripped 1 base from V and 7 bases from J, with 19 bases between. CDR1 and CDR2 (germline): LNHNV, YYDKDF (reference sequence). Combining the CDR3 with reference TRBV15 and TRBJ2-2 gives the whole variable domain DAMVIQNPRYQVTQFGKPVTLSCSQTLNHNVMYWYQQKSSQAPKLLFHYYDKDFNNEADTPDNFQSRRPNTSFCFLDIRSPGLGDTAMYLCATSRVRGTLSVGELFFGEGSRLTVL.

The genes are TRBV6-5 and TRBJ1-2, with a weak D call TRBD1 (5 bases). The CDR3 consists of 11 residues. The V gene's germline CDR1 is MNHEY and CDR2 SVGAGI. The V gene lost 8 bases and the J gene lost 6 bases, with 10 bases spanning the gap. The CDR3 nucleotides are TGTGCCAGCGGCAGGGCGGATGGCTACACCTTC. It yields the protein CASGRADGYTF.

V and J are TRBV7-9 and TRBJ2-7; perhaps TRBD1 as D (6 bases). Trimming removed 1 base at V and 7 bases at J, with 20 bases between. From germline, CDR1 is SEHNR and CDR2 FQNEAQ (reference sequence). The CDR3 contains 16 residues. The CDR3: CASSLEQGQGIREQYF. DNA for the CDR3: TGTGCCAGCAGCTTAGAGCAAGGGCAGGGGATTCGGGAGCAGTACTTC.

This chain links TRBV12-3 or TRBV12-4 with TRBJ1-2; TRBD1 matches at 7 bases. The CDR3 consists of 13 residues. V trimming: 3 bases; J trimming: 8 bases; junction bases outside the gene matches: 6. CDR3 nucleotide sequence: TGTGCCAGCAGTTTTCGACAGGGCCGGGGCTACACCTTC. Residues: CASSFRQGRGYTF.

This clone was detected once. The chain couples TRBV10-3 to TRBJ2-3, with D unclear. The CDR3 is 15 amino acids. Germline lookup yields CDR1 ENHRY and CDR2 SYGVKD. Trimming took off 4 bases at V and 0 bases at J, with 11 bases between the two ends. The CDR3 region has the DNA TGTGCCATCAGTGTCACCACCACTAGCACAGATACGCAGTATTTT. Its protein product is CAISVTTTSTDTQYF.

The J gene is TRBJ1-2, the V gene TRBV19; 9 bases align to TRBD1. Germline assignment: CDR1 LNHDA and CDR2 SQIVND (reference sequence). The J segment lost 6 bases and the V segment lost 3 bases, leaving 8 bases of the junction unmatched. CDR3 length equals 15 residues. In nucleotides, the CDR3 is TGTGCCAGTAGTATCAGGACAGGGGAGGGCGATGGCTACACCTTC. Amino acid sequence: CASSIRTGEGDGYTF. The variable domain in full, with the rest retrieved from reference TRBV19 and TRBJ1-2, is DGGITQSPKYLFRKEGQNVTLSCEQNLNHDAMYWYRQDPGQGLRLIYYSQIVNDFQKGDIAEGYSVSREKKESFPLTVTSAQKNPTAFYLCASSIRTGEGDGYTFGSGTRLTVV.

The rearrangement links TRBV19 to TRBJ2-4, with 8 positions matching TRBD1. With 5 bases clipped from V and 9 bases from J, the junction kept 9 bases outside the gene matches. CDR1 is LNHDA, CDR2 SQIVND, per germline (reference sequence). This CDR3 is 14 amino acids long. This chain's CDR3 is CASSLADRVGIQYF. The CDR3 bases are TGTGCCAGTAGTCTCGCGGACAGGGTAGGCATTCAGTACTTC.